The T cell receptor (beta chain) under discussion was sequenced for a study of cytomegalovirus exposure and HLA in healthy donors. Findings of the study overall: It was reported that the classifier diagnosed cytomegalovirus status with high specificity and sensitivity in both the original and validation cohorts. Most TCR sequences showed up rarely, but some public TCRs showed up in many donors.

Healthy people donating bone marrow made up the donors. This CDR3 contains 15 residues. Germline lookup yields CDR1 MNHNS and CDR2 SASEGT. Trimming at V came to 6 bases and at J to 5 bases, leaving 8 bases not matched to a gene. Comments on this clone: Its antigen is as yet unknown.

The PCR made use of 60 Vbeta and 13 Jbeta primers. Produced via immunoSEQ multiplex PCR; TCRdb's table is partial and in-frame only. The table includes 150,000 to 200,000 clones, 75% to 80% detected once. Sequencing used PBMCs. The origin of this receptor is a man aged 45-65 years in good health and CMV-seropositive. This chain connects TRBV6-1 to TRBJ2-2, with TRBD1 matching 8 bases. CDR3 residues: CASRYRQGITGELFF. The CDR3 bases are TGTGCCAGCAGATACAGACAGGGGATTACCGGGGAGCTGTTTTTT.